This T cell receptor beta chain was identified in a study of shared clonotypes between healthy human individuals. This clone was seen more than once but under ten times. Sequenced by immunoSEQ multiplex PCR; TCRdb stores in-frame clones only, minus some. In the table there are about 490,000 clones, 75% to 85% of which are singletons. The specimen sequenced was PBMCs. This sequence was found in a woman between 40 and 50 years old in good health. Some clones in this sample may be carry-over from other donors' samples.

The CDR3 nucleotides read TGCGCCAGCAGCTTGGCGTTGGGGGACTCCCAGTTCTTC. Protein: CASSLALGDSQFF. This chain connects TRBV5-1 to TRBJ2-1; possibly TRBD2 for D (6 bases). Germline CDR1 reads SGHRS; CDR2 reads YFSETQ. The CDR3 covers 13 residues. V lost 0 bases to trimming and J lost 13 bases, with 14 bases between them. Full variable domain (remainder filled in from reference TRBV5-1 and TRBJ2-1): KAGVTQTPRYLIKTRGQQVTLSCSPISGHRSVSWYQQTPGQGLQFLFEYFSETQRNKGNFPGRFSGRQFSNSRSEMNVSTLELGDSALYLCASSLALGDSQFFGPGTRLTVL.